This T cell receptor beta chain was profiled in a study of CD8+CD57+ T cells in acquired aplastic anemia. Study at large: Quantities of DNA derived from sorted CD4+ and CD8+ cells averaged about 3.2 ug. Whole-study findings and limits: Simpson's diversity of CD8+ cells was not significantly different in patients compared with controls. Patients and controls shared some 29 CD8+ CDR3 sequences, which appeared highly expressed in patients and within their immunodominant clones.

The CDR3 spans 16 residues. Germline V gene sequence: CDR1 DFQATT, CDR2 SNEGSKA (reference sequence). The V end was cut by 6 bases, the J end by 2 bases, with 20 bases between. Researchers used genomic DNA as the template to profile TCR beta VDJ and CDR3. TCRdb used MiXCR to reprocess the reads, holding one entry per CDR3 protein. The data show more than 250,000 distinct CDR3 sequences, with approximately 55% seen just once and 7.5% to 9% held by the top ten. Regarding this clonotype: Its target is not known.

The rearrangement joins TRBV20-1 to TRBJ1-5; D might be TRBD1 (5 bases). This receptor was taken from a human donor with severe aplastic anemia or a healthy control (not recorded which). Sequencing used sorted CD4+, CD8+, or CD8+CD57+ T cells (not recorded which) from PBMCs. The CDR3 DNA reads as TGCAGTGCGCTAGGGGCGGGGAGGTGGGGCAATCAGCCCCAGCATTTT. It is translated as CSALGAGRWGNQPQHF.